This TCR beta chain was captured by sequencing in a study of T cells after somatic rescue of genetic block. The V end was cut by 4 bases, the J end by 7 bases, with 17 bases between. The CDR3 contains 15 residues. Germline CDR1 reads MNHNS; CDR2 reads SASEGT. Comment on this clone: This specimen includes other DNA sequences encoding the same CDR3.

The data were produced by immunoSEQ multiplex PCR, yet TCRdb's version contains in-frame clones alone and is incomplete. The profile shows tens of thousands of clones, approximately 90% of them singletons. The chain couples TRBV6-1 to TRBJ2-1; D is unresolved. Material for sequencing was peripheral blood mononuclear cells (PBMCs). The receptor comes from a man aged 25 to 40. The CDR3 sequence: CASSVGLSLGNEQFF. CDR3 nucleotide sequence: TGTGCCAGCAGTGTAGGTCTATCTTTGGGTAATGAGCAGTTCTTC.